This TCR beta chain was observed in a study of T cell responses to AZD1222 COVID-19 vaccine. Findings and limits, study-wide: Repertoire sampling was restricted to post-peak T cell response timepoints.

About this clone itself: No antigen is known for it.

Libraries were prepared by immunoSEQ multiplex PCR; TCRdb keeps only in-frame clonotypes and omits some of them. Found here are around 84,000 clones, nearly 90% of them singletons; the top ten hold less than 1.6%. The V end lost 8 bases, the J end lost 1 base, and 14 bases lay between the germline ends. The CDR3 length is 14 residues. Germline assignment: CDR1 ENHRY and CDR2 SYGVKD. The genes are TRBV10-3 and TRBJ1-1; D perhaps matches TRBD1 (5 bases). This specimen consisted of peripheral blood, obtained on day 0 of AZD1222 vaccination. This TCR was recovered from an adult in good health. DNA for the CDR3: TGTGCCATCGGGGACCTCCGGGGGAACACTGAAGCTTTCTTT. Its protein product is CAIGDLRGNTEAFF.